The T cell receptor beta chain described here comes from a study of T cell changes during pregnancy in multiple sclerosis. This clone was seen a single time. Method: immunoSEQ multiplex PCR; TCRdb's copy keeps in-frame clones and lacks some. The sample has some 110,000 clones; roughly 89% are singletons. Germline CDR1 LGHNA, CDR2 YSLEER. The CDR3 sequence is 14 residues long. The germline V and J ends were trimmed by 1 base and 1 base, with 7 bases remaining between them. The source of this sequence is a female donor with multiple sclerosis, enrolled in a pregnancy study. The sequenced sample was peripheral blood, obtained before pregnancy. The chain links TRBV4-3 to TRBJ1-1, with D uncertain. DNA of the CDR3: TGCGCCAGCAGCCAAGTGGGAGAGAACACTGAAGCTTTCTTT. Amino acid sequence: CASSQVGENTEAFF.